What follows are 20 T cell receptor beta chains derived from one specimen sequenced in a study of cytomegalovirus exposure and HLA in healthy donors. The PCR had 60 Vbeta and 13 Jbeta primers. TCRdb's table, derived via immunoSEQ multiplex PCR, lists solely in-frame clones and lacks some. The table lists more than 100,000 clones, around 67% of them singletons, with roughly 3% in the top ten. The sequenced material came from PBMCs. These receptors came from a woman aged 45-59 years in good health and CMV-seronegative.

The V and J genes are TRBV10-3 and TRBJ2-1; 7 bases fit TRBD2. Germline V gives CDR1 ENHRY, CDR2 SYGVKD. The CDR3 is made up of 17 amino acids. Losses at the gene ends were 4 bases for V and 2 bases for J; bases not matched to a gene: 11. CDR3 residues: CAISGGNSGSAYNEQFF. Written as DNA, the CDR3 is TGTGCCATCAGTGGAGGCAATAGCGGGTCGGCCTACAATGAGCAGTTCTTC.

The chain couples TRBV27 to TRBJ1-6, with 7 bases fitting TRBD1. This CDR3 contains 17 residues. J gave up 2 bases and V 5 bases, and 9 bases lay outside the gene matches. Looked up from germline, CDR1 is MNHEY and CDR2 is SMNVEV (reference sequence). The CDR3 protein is CASSPGQGETYNSPLHF. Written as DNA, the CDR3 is TGTGCCAGCAGTCCAGGCCAGGGGGAGACCTATAATTCACCCCTCCACTTT.

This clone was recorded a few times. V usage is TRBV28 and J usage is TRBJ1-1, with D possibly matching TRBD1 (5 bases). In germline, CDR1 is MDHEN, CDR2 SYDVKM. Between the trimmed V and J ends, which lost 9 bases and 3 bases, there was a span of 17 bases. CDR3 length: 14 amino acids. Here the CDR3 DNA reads TGTGCCAGTAGAGCCCTACAAGGGGACACTGAAGCTTTCTTT. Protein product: CASRALQGDTEAFF.

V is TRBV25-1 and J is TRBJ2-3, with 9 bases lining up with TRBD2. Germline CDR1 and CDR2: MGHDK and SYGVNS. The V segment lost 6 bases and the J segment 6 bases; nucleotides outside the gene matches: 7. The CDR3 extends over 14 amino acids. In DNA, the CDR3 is TGTGCCAGCAGGTTAGCGGGAGACGCGGATACGCAGTATTTT. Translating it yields CASRLAGDADTQYF.

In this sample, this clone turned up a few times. CDR3 DNA sequence: TGTGCCAGCAGAAGATACAGGGGGCGCGACACCGGGGAGCTGTTTTTT. This encodes CASRRYRGRDTGELFF. This chain links TRBV5-8 with TRBJ2-2; 9 positions match TRBD1. CDR3 size: 16 residues. V lost 5 bases to trimming and J lost 3 bases; unmatched junction nucleotides: 8. Germline loops: CDR1 SGHTS, CDR2 YDEGEE. The entire variable domain, with the rest obtained from reference TRBV5-8 and TRBJ2-2, is as follows: EAGVTQSPTHLIKTRGQQATLRCSPISGHTSVYWYQQALGLGLQFLLWYDEGEERNRGNFPPRFSGRQFPNYSSELNVNALELEDSALYLCASRRYRGRDTGELFFGEGSRLTVL.

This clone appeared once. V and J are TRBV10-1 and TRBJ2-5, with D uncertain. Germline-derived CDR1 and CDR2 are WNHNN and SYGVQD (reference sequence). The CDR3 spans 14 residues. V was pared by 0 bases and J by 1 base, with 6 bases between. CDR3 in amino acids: CASSESRAQETQYF. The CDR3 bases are TGCGCCAGCAGTGAGTCAAGAGCCCAAGAGACCCAGTACTTC.

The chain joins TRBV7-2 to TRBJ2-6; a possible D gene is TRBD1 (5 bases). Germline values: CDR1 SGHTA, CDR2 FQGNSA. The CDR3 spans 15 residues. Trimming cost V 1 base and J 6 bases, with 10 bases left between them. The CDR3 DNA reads TGTGCCAGCAGCTTAGAAGGGGCTCCGGCCAACGTCCTGACTTTC. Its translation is CASSLEGAPANVLTF.

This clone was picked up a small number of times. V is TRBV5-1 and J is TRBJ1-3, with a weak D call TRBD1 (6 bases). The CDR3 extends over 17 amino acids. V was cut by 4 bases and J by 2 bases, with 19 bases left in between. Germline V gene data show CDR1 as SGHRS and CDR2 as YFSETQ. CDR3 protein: CASSPGNTGLTGNTIYF. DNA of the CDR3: TGCGCCAGCAGCCCCGGAAATACAGGGCTCACTGGAAACACCATATATTTT.

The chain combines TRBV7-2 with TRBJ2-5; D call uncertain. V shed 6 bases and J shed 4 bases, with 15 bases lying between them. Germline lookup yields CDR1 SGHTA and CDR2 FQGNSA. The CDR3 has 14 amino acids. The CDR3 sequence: CASRYPGSRETQYF. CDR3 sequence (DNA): TGTGCCAGCAGATACCCCGGGTCTCGAGAGACCCAGTACTTC. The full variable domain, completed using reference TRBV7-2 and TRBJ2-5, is GAGVSQSPSNKVTEKGKDVELRCDPISGHTALYWYRQSLGQGLEFLIYFQGNSAPDKSGLPSDRFSAERTGGSVSTLTIQRTQQEDSAVYLCASRYPGSRETQYFGPGTRLLVL.

In DNA, the CDR3 is TGCGCCAGCAGCCTAGCGGGAGGAGGTTACGAGCAGTACTTC. Amino acid sequence: CASSLAGGGYEQYF. The V call is TRBV4-3, the J call TRBJ2-7, with 10 bases lining up with TRBD2. The CDR3 has 14 residues. Unmatched junction bases numbered 4, after V lost 4 bases and J lost 4 bases. Germline-derived CDR1 and CDR2 are LGHNA and YSLEER.

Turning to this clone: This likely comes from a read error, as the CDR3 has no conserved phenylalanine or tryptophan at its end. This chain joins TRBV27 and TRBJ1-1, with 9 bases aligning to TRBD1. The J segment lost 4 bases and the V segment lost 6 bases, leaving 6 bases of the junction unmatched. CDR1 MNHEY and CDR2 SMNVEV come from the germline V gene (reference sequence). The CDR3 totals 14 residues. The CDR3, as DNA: TGTGCCAGCAGGTCGACAGGGGGAGGCACTGAAGCTTTCCTT. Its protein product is CASRSTGGGTEAFL.

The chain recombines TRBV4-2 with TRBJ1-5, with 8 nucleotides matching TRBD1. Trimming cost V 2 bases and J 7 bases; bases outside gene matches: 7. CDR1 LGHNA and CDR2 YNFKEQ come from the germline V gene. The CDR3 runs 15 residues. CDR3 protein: CASSQIGQGKQPQHF. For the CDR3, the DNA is TGTGCCAGCAGCCAAATTGGACAGGGAAAACAGCCCCAGCATTTT.

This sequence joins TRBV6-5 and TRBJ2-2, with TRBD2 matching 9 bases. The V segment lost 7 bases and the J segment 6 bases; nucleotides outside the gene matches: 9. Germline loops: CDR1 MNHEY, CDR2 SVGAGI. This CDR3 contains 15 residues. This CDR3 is CASISASGTAGELFF. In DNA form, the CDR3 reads TGTGCCAGCATTAGCGCTAGCGGGACTGCCGGGGAGCTGTTTTTT.

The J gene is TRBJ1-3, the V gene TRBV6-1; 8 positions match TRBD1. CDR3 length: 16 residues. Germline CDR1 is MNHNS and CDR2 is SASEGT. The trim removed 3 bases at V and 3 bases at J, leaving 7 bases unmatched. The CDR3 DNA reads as TGTGCCAGCAGTGATAGGCAGGGGGCTCTTGGAAACACCATATATTTT. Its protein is CASSDRQGALGNTIYF.

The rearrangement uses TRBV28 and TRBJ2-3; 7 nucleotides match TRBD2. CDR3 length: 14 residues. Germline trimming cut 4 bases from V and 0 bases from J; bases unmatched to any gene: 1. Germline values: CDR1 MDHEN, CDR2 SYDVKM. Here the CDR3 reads CASSWGGSTDTQYF. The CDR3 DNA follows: TGTGCCAGCAGTTGGGGAGGGAGCACAGATACGCAGTATTTT.

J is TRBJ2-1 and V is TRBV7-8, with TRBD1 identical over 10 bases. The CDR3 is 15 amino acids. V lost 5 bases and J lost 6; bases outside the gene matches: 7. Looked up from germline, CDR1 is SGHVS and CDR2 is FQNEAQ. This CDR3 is CASSVGQGKGNEQFF. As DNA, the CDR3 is TGTGCCAGCAGCGTGGGACAGGGGAAGGGCAATGAGCAGTTCTTC.

The CDR3 coding sequence is TGTGCCTGGGGTAAGGGGGTCCAAGAGACCCAGTACTTC. Translated: CAWGKGVQETQYF. The chain uses TRBV30 and TRBJ2-5, with D maybe TRBD1 (6 bases). V lost 5 bases and J lost 1, with 11 bases in between. Germline values: CDR1 GTSNPN, CDR2 SVGIG (reference sequence). The CDR3 contains 13 residues.

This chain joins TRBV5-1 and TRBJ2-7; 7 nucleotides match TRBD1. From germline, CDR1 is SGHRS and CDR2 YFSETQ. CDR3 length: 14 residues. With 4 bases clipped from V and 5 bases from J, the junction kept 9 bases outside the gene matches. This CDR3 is CASSLSGQGDEQYF. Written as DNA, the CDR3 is TGCGCCAGCAGCCTATCTGGGCAGGGGGACGAGCAGTACTTC.

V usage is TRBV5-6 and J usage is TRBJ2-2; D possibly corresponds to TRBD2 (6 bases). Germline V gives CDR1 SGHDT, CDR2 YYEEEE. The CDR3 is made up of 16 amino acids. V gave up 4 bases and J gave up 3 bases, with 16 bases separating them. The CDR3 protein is CASSPGVGRHTGELFF. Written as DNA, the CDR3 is TGTGCCAGCAGCCCGGGGGTGGGGCGTCACACCGGGGAGCTGTTTTTT.

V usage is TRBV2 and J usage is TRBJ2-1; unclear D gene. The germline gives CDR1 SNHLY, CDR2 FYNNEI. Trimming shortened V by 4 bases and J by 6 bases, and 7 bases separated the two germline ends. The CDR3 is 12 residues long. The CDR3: CASSVTTNEQFF. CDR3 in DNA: TGTGCCAGCAGTGTCACTACCAATGAGCAGTTCTTC.